What follows describes a single T cell receptor (beta chain). Its cognate antigen has yet to be identified. No qualities accompany the bases; no much larger clone lies one base away. The data were obtained in a study of regulatory T cells in long-lasting Graves disease (dated by TCRdb to about 2021). Looking at the study overall: Newly diagnosed Graves' disease patients had taken antithyroid drugs for less than 3 months. A total of around 35 samples underwent TCR sequencing, from about 13 patients with persistent Graves' disease and about 20 patients with newly diagnosed Graves' disease. The study was conducted in China and was registered as a clinical trial. This study used TCR sequencing and RNA sequencing of peripheral blood to compare persistent Graves' disease patients against newly diagnosed Graves' disease patients.

The V and J ends are trimmed by 0 bases and 6 bases, leaving 18 bases between them. The germline V gene (reference sequence) gives CDR1 as LGHDT and CDR2 as YNNKEL. Taken from cysteine to phenylalanine, the CDR3 has 16 residues. Of all the DNA, just the CDR3 is kept, 48 bases in frame from base 1. The research as a whole found: Only the TCR beta chain was sequenced and analyzed. The study examined only peripheral blood because the primary lesion, thyroid tissue, could not be accessed. Preferential use of TRBV28, TRBJ1-2 and TRBJ2-5 was observed in persistent disease, whereas TRBV20-1 and TRBJ2-1 were favored in newly diagnosed disease. Persistent Graves' disease patients showed lower TCR Shannon entropy and fewer highly expanded clones than newly diagnosed patients, suggesting clonal expansion. Patients with persistent disease shared more public clonotypes (around 2,700) than newly diagnosed patients did (966). The small sample size was acknowledged by the authors as a limitation that may reduce accuracy.

What the time point label conveys for this sample: newly diagnosed GD, antithyroid drugs for less than 3 months. For both TCR sequencing and RNA sequencing, RNA was extracted from PBMCs in TRIzol. The diagnosis of Graves' disease was made according to American Thyroid Association guidelines. Patients were recruited from an endocrinology department in Xi'an, China. Each patient gave roughly 8.4 milliliters of peripheral blood, collected in an EDTA anticoagulant tube. Ficoll Paque Plus density gradient separation was used to isolate PBMCs, and no further T cell sorting was performed. RNA quality was checked with an Agilent 2100 Bioanalyzer and agarose gel, and concentration with a NanoDrop 2000. The library was built by means of multiplex PCR. Instrument used: Illumina HiSeq 4000. To build TCR beta libraries, CDR3 regions were amplified by Arm-PCR using iRepertoire HTBI primers. PCR products were gel purified before sequencing. Per the authors' processing: Gene usage analysis of CDR3 amino acid clonotypes used the roughly 60 TRBV and 11 to 15 TRBJ segments found across samples. COPE and FqMerger were used to merge filtered high-quality paired reads into contigs. BLAST was used to align contigs to IMGT TRBV, TRBD and TRBJ reference genes, and CDR3 was defined according to IMGT. Clonotypes above 0.1% frequency were classified as highly expanded clones. Shannon entropy was used to measure repertoire diversity, and the Gini coefficient was used to measure V-J evenness. A clonotype found in more than one individual was treated as public. In TCRdb, the public reads were trimmed at Q25 with fastp and aligned with MiXCR, with productive beta chains retained. A single entry per CDR3 protein holds the most common genes and DNA from its merged rows. Clone size and V and J calls follow TCRdb, not the original study. This sample gives fewer than 350,000 distinct CDR3 sequences in total; more than 15% of them show up just once. The leading ten clones occupy more than 35% of the sample.

The chain employs TRBV3-1 and TRBJ2-7; the D segment may tentatively be TRBD1 or TRBD2, each giving 6 matched bases. The sequence derives from a female donor with Graves disease. This sample comprised peripheral blood mononuclear cells (PBMCs), obtained at new diagnosis, from a patient treated with antithyroid drugs. For the CDR3, the sequence is CASSQDWRGSVSEQYF. The DNA sequence is TGTGCCAGCAGCCAAGATTGGAGGGGGTCGGTCTCCGAGCAGTACTTC.